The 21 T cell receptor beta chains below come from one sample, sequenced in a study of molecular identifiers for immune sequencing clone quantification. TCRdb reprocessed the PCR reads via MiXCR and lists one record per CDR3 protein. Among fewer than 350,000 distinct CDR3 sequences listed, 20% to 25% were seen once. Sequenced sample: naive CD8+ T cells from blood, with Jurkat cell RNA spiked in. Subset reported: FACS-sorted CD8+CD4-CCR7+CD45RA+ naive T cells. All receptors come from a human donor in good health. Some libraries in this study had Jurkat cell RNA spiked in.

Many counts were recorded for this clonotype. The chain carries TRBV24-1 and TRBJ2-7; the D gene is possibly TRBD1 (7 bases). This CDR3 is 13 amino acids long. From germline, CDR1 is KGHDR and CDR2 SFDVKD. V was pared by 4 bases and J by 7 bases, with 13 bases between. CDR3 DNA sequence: TGTGCCACCAGTGAGACGACAGGGACTGAGCAGTACTTC. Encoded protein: CATSETTGTEQYF.

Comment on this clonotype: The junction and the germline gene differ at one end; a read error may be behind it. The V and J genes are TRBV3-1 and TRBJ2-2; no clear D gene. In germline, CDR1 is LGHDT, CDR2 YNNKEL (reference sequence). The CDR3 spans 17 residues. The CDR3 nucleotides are TGTGCCAGCAGCCAGCCCTTTCGAGCGACCAACACCAGGGAGCTGTTTTTT. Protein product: CASSQPFRATNTRELFF.

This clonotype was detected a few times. CDR3 amino acids: CASSQDLGVPQETQYF. The CDR3 DNA sequence: TGTGCCAGCAGCCAAGATTTAGGGGTCCCCCAAGAGACCCAGTACTTC. The chain uses TRBV3-2 and TRBJ2-5; the D call of TRBD1 is as the table states it, not checked on the DNA. TRBV3-2 is recorded as a pseudogene. The CDR3 spans 16 residues.

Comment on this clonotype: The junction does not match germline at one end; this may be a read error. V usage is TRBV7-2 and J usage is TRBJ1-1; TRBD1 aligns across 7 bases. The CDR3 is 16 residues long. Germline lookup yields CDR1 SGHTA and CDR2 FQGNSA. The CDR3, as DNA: TGCGCCAGCAGCCAAGACAGGGTCCTTGGGGGCGCTGAAGCTTCCTTT. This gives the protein CASSQDRVLGGAEASF.

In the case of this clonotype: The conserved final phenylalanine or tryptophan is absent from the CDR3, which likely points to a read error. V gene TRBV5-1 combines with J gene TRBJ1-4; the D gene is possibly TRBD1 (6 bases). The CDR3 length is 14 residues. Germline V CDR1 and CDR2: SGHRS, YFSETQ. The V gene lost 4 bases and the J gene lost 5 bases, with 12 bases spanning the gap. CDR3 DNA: TGCGCCAGCAGCCCCCAGGGGCCAAATGAAAAACTGTTTCTT. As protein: CASSPQGPNEKLFL.

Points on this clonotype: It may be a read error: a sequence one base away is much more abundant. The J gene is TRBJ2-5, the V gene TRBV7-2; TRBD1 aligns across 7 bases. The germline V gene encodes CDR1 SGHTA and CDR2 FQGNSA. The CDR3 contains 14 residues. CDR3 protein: CASSSLGGMETQHF. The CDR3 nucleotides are TGTGCCAGCAGCTCACTAGGGGGCATGGAGACCCAGCACTTC.

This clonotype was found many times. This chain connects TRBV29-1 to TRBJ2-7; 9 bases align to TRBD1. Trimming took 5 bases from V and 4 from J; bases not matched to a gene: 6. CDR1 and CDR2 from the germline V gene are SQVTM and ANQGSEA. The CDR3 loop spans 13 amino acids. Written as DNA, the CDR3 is TGCAGCGTTCTAACAGGGGGCTCGTACGAGCAGTACTTC. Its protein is CSVLTGGSYEQYF.

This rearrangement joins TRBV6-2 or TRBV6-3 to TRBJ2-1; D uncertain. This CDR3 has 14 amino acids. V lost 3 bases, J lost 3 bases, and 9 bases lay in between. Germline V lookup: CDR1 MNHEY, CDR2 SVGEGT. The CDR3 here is CASSYSGDYNEQFF. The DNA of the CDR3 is TGTGCCAGCAGTTATTCAGGAGACTACAATGAGCAGTTCTTC.

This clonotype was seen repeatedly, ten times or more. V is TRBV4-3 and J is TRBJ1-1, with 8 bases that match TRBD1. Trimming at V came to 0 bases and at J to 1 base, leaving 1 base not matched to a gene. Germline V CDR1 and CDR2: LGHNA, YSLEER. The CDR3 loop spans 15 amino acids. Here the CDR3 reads CASSQDDRGNTEAFF. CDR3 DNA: TGCGCCAGCAGCCAAGATGACAGGGGGAACACTGAAGCTTTCTTT.

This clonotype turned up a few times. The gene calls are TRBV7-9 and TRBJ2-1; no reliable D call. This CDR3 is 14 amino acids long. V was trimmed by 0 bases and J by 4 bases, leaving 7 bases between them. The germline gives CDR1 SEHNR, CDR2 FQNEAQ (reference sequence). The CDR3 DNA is TGTGCCAGCAGCTTAGCGACCCTTTACAATGAGCAGTTCTTC. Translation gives CASSLATLYNEQFF.

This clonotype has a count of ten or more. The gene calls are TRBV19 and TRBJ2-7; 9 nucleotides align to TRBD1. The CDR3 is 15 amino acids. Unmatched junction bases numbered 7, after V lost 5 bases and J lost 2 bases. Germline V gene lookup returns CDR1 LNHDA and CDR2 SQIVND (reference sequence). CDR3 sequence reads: CASSPWTGDTYEQYF. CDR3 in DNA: TGTGCCAGTAGTCCCTGGACAGGGGACACCTACGAGCAGTACTTC.

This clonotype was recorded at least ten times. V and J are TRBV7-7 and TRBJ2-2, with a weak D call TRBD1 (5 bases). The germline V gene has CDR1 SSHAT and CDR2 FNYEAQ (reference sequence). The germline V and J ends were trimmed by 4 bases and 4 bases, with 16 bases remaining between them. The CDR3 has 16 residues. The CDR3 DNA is TGTGCCAGCAGCTCCCCCCATGGGGCCTCCACCGGGGAGCTGTTTTTT. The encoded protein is CASSSPHGASTGELFF.

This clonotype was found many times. CDR3 loop: CASSLGLAGVDEQFF. DNA of the CDR3: TGTGCCAGCAGCTTAGGGCTAGCGGGAGTTGATGAGCAGTTCTTC. V usage is TRBV7-6 and J usage is TRBJ2-1, with TRBD2 matching over 10 bases. Germline CDR1 is SGHVS and CDR2 is FNYEAQ. V shed 1 base and J 8 bases; nucleotides not matched to a gene: 5. The CDR3 consists of 15 residues.

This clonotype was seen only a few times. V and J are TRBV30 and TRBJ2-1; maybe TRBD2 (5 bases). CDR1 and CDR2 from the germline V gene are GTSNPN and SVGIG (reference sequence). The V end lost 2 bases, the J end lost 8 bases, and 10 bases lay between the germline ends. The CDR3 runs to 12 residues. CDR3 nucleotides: TGTGCCTGGAGTACCGCAGCGGATGAGCAGTTCTTC. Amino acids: CAWSTAADEQFF.

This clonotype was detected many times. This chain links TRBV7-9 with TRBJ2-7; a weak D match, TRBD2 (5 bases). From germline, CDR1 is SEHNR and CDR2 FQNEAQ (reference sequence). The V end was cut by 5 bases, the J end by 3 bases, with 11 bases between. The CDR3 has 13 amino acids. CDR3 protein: CASSPRTDYEQYF. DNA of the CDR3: TGTGCCAGCAGCCCCAGGACTGACTACGAGCAGTACTTC.

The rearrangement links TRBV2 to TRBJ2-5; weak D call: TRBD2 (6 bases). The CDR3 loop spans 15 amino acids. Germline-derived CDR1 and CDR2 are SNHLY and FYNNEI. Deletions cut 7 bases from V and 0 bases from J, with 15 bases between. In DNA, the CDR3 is TGTGCCAGCAATGCGAATAGCGGCAACCAAGAGACCCAGTACTTC. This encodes CASNANSGNQETQYF.

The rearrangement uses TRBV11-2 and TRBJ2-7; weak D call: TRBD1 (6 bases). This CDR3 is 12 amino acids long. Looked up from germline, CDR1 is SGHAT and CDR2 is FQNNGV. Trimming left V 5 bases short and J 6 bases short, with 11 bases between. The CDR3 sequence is CASSEDSPEQYF. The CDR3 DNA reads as TGTGCCAGCAGCGAGGACAGCCCCGAGCAGTACTTC. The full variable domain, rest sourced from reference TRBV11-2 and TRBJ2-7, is EAGVAQSPRYKIIEKRQSVAFWCNPISGHATLYWYQQILGQGPKLLIQFQNNGVVDDSQLPKDRFSAERLKGVDSTLKIQPAKLEDSAVYLCASSEDSPEQYFGPGTRLTVT.

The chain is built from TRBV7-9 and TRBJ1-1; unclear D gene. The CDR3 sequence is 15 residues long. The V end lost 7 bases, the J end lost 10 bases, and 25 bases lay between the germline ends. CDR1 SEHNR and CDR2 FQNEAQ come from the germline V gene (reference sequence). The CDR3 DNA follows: TGTGCCAGCACCCCCCCGGTTCACCAGATCGCTGGAGCTTTCTTT. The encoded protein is CASTPPVHQIAGAFF.

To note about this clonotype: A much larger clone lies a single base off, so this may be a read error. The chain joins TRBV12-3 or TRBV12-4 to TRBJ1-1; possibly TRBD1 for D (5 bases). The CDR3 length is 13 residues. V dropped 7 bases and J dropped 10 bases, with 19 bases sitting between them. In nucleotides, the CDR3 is TGTGCCAGCACCCCCGGGGCTGCCGTTGGAGCTTTCTTT. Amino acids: CASTPGAAVGAFF.

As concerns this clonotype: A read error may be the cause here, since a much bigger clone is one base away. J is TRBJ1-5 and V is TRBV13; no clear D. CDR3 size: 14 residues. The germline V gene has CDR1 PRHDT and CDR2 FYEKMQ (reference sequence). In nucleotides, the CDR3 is TGTGCCAGCAGTGAGTATAATAGCGATCAGCCCCAGCATTTT. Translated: CASSEYNSDQPQHF.

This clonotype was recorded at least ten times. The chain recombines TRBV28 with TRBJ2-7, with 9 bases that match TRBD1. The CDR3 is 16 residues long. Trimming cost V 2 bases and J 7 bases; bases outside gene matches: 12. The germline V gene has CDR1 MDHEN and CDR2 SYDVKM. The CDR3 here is CASSLGPGQGSDEQYF. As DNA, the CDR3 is TGTGCCAGCAGTTTAGGACCGGGACAGGGCTCCGATGAGCAGTACTTC.